A selection of T cell receptor beta chains follows, all from one sample in a study of T cells expressing NK-cell markers. No DNA is given; TCRdb re-called the 5' RACE reads and lists each CDR3 protein once. In total, the table holds about half a million distinct CDR3 sequences. Sequenced input: blood T cells: a sorted CD56 or NKG2C T cell subset, CD4+ or CD8+ T cells, or bulk PBMC T cells (not recorded which). Receptors originate from a woman aged 45-59 years in good health. CDR3s include the opening cysteine and the closing phenylalanine or tryptophan.

V	J	CDR3
TRBV11-2	TRBJ2-3	CASSLVILDTQYF
TRBV10-3	TRBJ1-5	CAIGDYNQPQHF
TRBV20-1	TRBJ2-1	CSARDSSGGSSHEQFF
TRBV6-5	TRBJ1-5	CASSYSGGPQHF
TRBV12-3/TRBV12-4	TRBJ2-4	CASSFSGAKNIQYF
TRBV20-1	TRBJ1-2	CSASPGLLYGYTF
TRBV24-1	TRBJ2-3	CATGLSGVNTDTQYF
TRBV5-1	TRBJ2-2	CASSFKETGELFF
TRBV4-2	TRBJ1-1	CASTNLGGTEAFF
TRBV19	TRBJ2-1	CASSTPGPYNEQFF
TRBV20-1	TRBJ2-5	CSARGRNQETQYF
TRBV25-1	TRBJ2-2	CASKPGPNTGELFF
TRBV6-1	TRBJ1-1	CASSDSVYMNTEAFF
TRBV12-3/TRBV12-4	TRBJ1-1	CASSQRGLNTEAFF
TRBV2	TRBJ2-7	CASSEGDRVYEQYF
TRBV20-1	TRBJ2-2	CSAGLTGTGELFF
TRBV3-1	TRBJ1-1	CASSPGQGSVAFF
TRBV11-1	TRBJ2-7	CASSLLIGPSYEQYF
TRBV6-6	TRBJ2-2	CASSFLAGEGTGELFF
TRBV29-1	TRBJ1-1	CSGRTGLGGYTEAFF
TRBV12-3/TRBV12-4	TRBJ2-1	CASITGGGGSGGNEQFF
TRBV6-2/TRBV6-3	TRBJ2-1	CASSRNPDNEQFF
TRBV10-3	TRBJ1-2	CAISHREDYGYTF
TRBV12-3/TRBV12-4	TRBJ2-2	CATSEGAGGAATGELFF
TRBV12-3/TRBV12-4	TRBJ2-3	CASSLAAGGIDTQYF
TRBV6-1	TRBJ1-5	CASIIGGQISNQPQHF